This T cell receptor (beta chain) was recorded in a study of blood T cell repertoires in COVID-19. Study background: Samples came from the United States, Italy and Spain, spanning acute and convalescent COVID-19. The cDNA or gDNA used as material had been derived from T cells, B-cell-depleted T cells, or PBMCs.

The ends were cut back, 3 bases at V and 0 bases at J, with 14 bases in the middle. The CDR3 sequence is 16 residues long. The V gene's germline CDR1 is SQVTM and CDR2 ANQGSEA. Study processing details: Reference gene primer amplification gave estimated nucleated cell counts. The repertoire was sequenced with immunoSEQ multiplex PCR; TCRdb's copy has only in-frame clones and lacks some. V and J calls and clone size are those listed in that table; D and trimming were worked out from the DNA. This table holds about 69,000 clones, around 77% found once. Sequencing was done on a sample of peripheral blood. The chain couples TRBV29-1 to TRBJ1-4, with D uncertain. The clonotype was recovered from a man in his sixties with acute or convalescent COVID-19. The DNA for the CDR3 is TGCAGCGTTGAGTCCCCTGCGGAAGCAACTAATGAAAAACTGTTTTTT. Translated: CSVESPAEATNEKLFF. Full variable domain (outside the CDR3, taken from reference TRBV29-1 and TRBJ1-4): SAVISQKPSRDICQRGTSLTIQCQVDSQVTMMFWYRQQPGQSLTLIATANQGSEATYESGFVIDKFPISRPNLTFSTLTVSNMSPEDSSIYLCSVESPAEATNEKLFFGSGTQLSVL.